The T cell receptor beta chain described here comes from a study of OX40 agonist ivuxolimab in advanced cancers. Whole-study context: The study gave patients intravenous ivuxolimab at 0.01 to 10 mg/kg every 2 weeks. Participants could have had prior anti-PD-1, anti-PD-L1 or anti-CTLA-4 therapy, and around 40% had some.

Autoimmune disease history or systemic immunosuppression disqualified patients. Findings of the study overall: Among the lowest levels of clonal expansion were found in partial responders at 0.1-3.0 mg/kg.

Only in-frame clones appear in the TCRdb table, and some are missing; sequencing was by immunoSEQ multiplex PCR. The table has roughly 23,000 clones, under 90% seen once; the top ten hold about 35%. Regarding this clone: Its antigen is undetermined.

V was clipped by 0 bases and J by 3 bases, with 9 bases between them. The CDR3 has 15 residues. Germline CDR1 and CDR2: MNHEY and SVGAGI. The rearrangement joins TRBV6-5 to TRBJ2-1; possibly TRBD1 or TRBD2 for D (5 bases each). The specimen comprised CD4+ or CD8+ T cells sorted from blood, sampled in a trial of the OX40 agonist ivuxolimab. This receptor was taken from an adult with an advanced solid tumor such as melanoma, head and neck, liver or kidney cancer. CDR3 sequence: CASSYSRGFYNEQFF. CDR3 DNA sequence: TGTGCCAGCAGTTACTCGAGGGGTTTCTACAATGAGCAGTTCTTC.